This record looks at one T cell receptor beta chain sequence and its context. Its antigen is still unknown. The sample belongs to a study of radiotherapy plus CTLA-4 blockade in lung cancer. General observations from the study: Alongside interferon-beta, early blood T cell clone dynamics were reportedly the best predictor of response.

Assay used: immunoSEQ multiplex PCR; TCRdb lists only in-frame clones, some missing. Here the sample spans about 85,000 clones, about 90% being singletons. CDR1 and CDR2 (germline): MDHEN, SYDVKM. Trimming shortened V by 3 bases and J by 1 base, and 5 bases separated the two germline ends. The CDR3 covers 13 residues. Source: peripheral blood, taken from a patient treated with radiotherapy plus ipilimumab. The chain links TRBV28 to TRBJ2-3, with D hard to call. The clonotype was recovered from a human donor with non-small cell lung cancer who had a partial response to radiotherapy plus ipilimumab. The CDR3 reads CASSLAGTDTQYF. The CDR3 region has the DNA TGTGCCAGCAGTTTGGCAGGCACAGATACGCAGTATTTT.